This T cell receptor beta chain derives from a study of a mutant IDH1 vaccine in newly diagnosed glioma. Time point defined: week 11, during vaccination. Topical imiquimod accompanied each vaccine dose, which consisted of 300 ug of mutant IDH1 20-mer peptide. Libraries were prepared by immunoSEQ multiplex PCR; TCRdb keeps only in-frame clonotypes and omits some of them. The sample lists about 21,000 clones; nearly 90% were seen once. This CDR3 has 15 residues. Losses at the gene ends were 6 bases for V and 2 bases for J; bases not matched to a gene: 5. Per the germline V gene, CDR1 is SGHTA and CDR2 is FQGNSA. Concerning this clone itself: Its antigen remains unknown.

The TCR was taken from a woman aged 40 to 50 with glioma. Here the sequenced sample was PBMCs, taken from a glioma patient whose treatment included an IDH1 peptide vaccine. The chain is built from TRBV7-2 and TRBJ2-2; the match to TRBD1 covers 8 bases. In DNA, the CDR3 is TGTGCCAGCAGACCAACAGGGGGAAACACCGGGGAGCTGTTTTTT. It translates to CASRPTGGNTGELFF. The full variable domain, its missing parts supplied by reference TRBV7-2 and TRBJ2-2, is GAGVSQSPSNKVTEKGKDVELRCDPISGHTALYWYRQSLGQGLEFLIYFQGNSAPDKSGLPSDRFSAERTGGSVSTLTIQRTQQEDSAVYLCASRPTGGNTGELFFGEGSRLTVL.